Following are 23 T cell receptor beta chains from one sample sequenced in a study of cytomegalovirus exposure and HLA in healthy donors. The PCR used 60 Vbeta and 13 Jbeta primers. Assay used: immunoSEQ multiplex PCR; TCRdb lists only in-frame clones, some missing. Seen here are more than 90,000 clones, 70% to 85% observed once, and the top ten hold 3% to 4%. The sample consisted of PBMCs. The receptor set was obtained from a man in his forties or fifties in good health and CMV-seronegative.

This sequence joins TRBV5-4 and TRBJ2-7, with D unresolved. The V and J ends lost 1 base and 6 bases respectively, with 11 bases between them. The CDR3 totals 13 residues. CDR1 and CDR2 (germline): SGHNT, YYREEE (reference sequence). Written as DNA, the CDR3 is TGTGCCAGCAGCTTGCTTGTGGGCTCCGAGCAGTACTTC. This encodes CASSLLVGSEQYF.

The V and J genes are TRBV19 and TRBJ2-3, with 7 positions matching TRBD1. There are 15 residues in the CDR3. Germline-derived CDR1 and CDR2 are LNHDA and SQIVND (reference sequence). Trimming at V came to 6 bases and at J to 0 bases, leaving 6 bases not matched to a gene. This chain's CDR3 is CASRLRGPSTDTQYF. The CDR3 DNA reads TGTGCCAGTAGATTAAGGGGGCCTAGCACAGATACGCAGTATTTT. The full variable domain, completed using reference TRBV19 and TRBJ2-3, is DGGITQSPKYLFRKEGQNVTLSCEQNLNHDAMYWYRQDPGQGLRLIYYSQIVNDFQKGDIAEGYSVSREKKESFPLTVTSAQKNPTAFYLCASRLRGPSTDTQYFGPGTRLTVL.

J is TRBJ1-1 and V is TRBV5-6, with D possibly being TRBD1 (6 bases). In germline, CDR1 is SGHDT, CDR2 YYEEEE. V dropped 1 base and J dropped 5 bases, with 21 bases sitting between them. This CDR3 has 17 amino acids. The CDR3 bases are TGTGCCAGCAGCTTGTTAGGGGGTACCAGTGAGCGGACTGAAGCTTTCTTT. It translates to CASSLLGGTSERTEAFF.

The rearrangement links TRBV2 to TRBJ1-4, with a weak D call TRBD1 (5 bases). The CDR3 loop spans 16 amino acids. V was trimmed by 4 bases and J by 6 bases, leaving 18 bases between them. CDR1 is SNHLY and CDR2 is FYNNEI in the germline V gene. CDR3 sequence reads: CASSGGRRGPYEKLFF. The CDR3 DNA follows: TGTGCCAGCAGTGGCGGACGTAGGGGCCCATATGAAAAACTGTTTTTT.

This clone was seen only a few times. V and J are TRBV28 and TRBJ1-5, with 7 nucleotides matching TRBD1. Germline loops: CDR1 MDHEN, CDR2 SYDVKM. There are 14 residues in the CDR3. V was pared by 4 bases and J by 7 bases, with 7 bases of the junction left unmatched. CDR3: CASSWLQGSQPQHF. DNA of the CDR3: TGTGCCAGCAGTTGGTTACAGGGGAGCCAGCCCCAGCATTTT.

CDR3 bases: TGTGCCAGCAGTCAACTAGCGGGTGAGCAGTTCTTC. Amino acids: CASSQLAGEQFF. V is TRBV6-6 and J is TRBJ2-1, with 9 bases aligning to TRBD2. Germline V gene sequence: CDR1 MNHNY, CDR2 SVGAGI (reference sequence). This CDR3 comprises 12 residues. Germline trimming cut 5 bases from V and 9 bases from J; bases unmatched to any gene: 2.

The gene calls are TRBV4-1 and TRBJ2-3; 12 bases agree with TRBD2. The germline CDR1 and CDR2 sequences are MGHRA and YSYEKL. This CDR3 has 17 amino acids. V was clipped by 4 bases and J by 0 bases; unmatched bases: 5. The CDR3 spells CASSRGLAGTSTDTQYF. Written as DNA, the CDR3 is TGCGCCAGCAGCCGCGGACTAGCGGGAACTAGCACAGATACGCAGTATTTT.

This chain links TRBV19 with TRBJ1-4, with a possible D match to TRBD1 (5 bases). The CDR3 loop spans 14 amino acids. Germline CDR1 reads LNHDA; CDR2 reads SQIVND (reference sequence). Trimming took off 2 bases at V and 4 bases at J, with 8 bases between the two ends. DNA of the CDR3: TGTGCCAGTAGTATACAGGGTTTTAATGAAAAACTGTTTTTT. This translates into CASSIQGFNEKLFF.

The chain couples TRBV23-1 to TRBJ2-7, with D possibly TRBD1 on 5 matching bases. TRBV23-1 is identified as an open reading frame with a role that is uncertain. This CDR3 region has 16 residues. The germline V and J ends were trimmed by 2 bases and 5 bases, with 19 bases remaining between them. The CDR3 DNA is TGCGCCAGCAGTCAAGACCAGGGTAAGGGTGGTAACGAGCAGTACTTC. Translated: CASSQDQGKGGNEQYF.

The genes are TRBV5-1 and TRBJ2-7; D unclear. Germline V lookup: CDR1 SGHRS, CDR2 YFSETQ. The ends were cut back, 5 bases at V and 6 bases at J, with 12 bases in the middle. The CDR3 is 12 amino acids. The CDR3 loop is CASRLTESEQYF. Here the CDR3 DNA reads TGCGCCAGCAGATTAACGGAGAGCGAGCAGTACTTC.

The chain joins TRBV6-5 to TRBJ2-1; 9 nucleotides align to TRBD1. CDR1 MNHEY and CDR2 SVGAGI come from the germline V gene. The junction had 5 bases not matched to a gene; V was cut back by 0 bases and J by 11 bases. The CDR3 contains 14 residues. The CDR3, as DNA: TGTGCCAGCAGTTACTCAGGGACAGGGCCGAAGCAGTTCTTC. This sequence encodes CASSYSGTGPKQFF.

Notes on this clone: Germline is not matched at one junction end, which may reflect a read error. V gene TRBV19 combines with J gene TRBJ1-3; 7 bases map to TRBD1. The germline CDR1 and CDR2 sequences are LNHDA and SQIVND (reference sequence). This CDR3 contains 15 residues. The CDR3 protein is CASRLDRVSGNTVYF. The DNA of the CDR3 is TGTGCCAGTAGACTCGACAGGGTCTCTGGAAACACCGTATATTTT.

J is TRBJ2-2 and V is TRBV2, with D perhaps matching TRBD1 (6 bases). V was trimmed by 4 bases and J by 6 bases, leaving 9 bases between them. The CDR3 is 13 residues long. CDR1 is SNHLY and CDR2 is FYNNEI in the germline V gene. Here the CDR3 reads CASSGQVAGELFF. For the CDR3, the DNA is TGTGCCAGCAGTGGACAGGTGGCCGGGGAGCTGTTTTTT.

V is TRBV7-3 and J is TRBJ2-3; TRBD2 aligns across 9 bases. Germline CDR1 and CDR2: SGHTA and FQGTGA. With 0 bases clipped from V and 0 bases from J, the junction kept 13 bases outside the gene matches. CDR3 length equals 20 residues. The CDR3 spells CASSLTPGLAASTSTDTQYF. The DNA for the CDR3 is TGTGCCAGCAGCTTAACGCCGGGACTAGCCGCCAGTACTAGCACAGATACGCAGTATTTT. The whole variable domain, filled in from reference TRBV7-3 and TRBJ2-3, reads GAGVSQTPSNKVTEKGKYVELRCDPISGHTALYWYRQSLGQGPEFLIYFQGTGAADDSGLPNDRFFAVRPEGSVSTLKIQRTERGDSAVYLCASSLTPGLAASTSTDTQYFGPGTRLTVL.

The chain employs TRBV6-4 and TRBJ2-3, with D perhaps TRBD2 (6 bases). Trimming removed 6 bases from V and 6 bases from J, with 13 bases in between. The CDR3 spans 13 residues. CDR1 and CDR2 from the germline V gene are MRHNA and SNTAGT. The CDR3 DNA sequence: TGTGCCAGCAGCCCGACTAGTAAGGATACGCAGTATTTT. It translates to CASSPTSKDTQYF.

V and J are TRBV6-4 and TRBJ2-1; TRBD2 aligns across 12 bases. Germline V gives CDR1 MRHNA, CDR2 SNTAGT. With 6 bases clipped from V and 10 bases from J, the junction kept 13 bases outside the gene matches. The CDR3 covers 16 residues. The CDR3 bases are TGTGCCAGCAGGGTACCCTCTAGCGGGAGGGCCCGAGAGCAGTTCTTC. Protein: CASRVPSSGRAREQFF.

This clone has only a few counts. J is TRBJ2-7 and V is TRBV6-5, with 7 bases lining up with TRBD2. Per the germline V gene, CDR1 is MNHEY and CDR2 is SVGAGI. V lost 5 bases and J lost 5; bases outside the gene matches: 9. CDR3 size: 14 residues. DNA of the CDR3: TGTGCCAGCAGTAGAGCGGGAATTAGGAACGAGCAGTACTTC. It is translated as CASSRAGIRNEQYF.

V is TRBV4-3 and J is TRBJ2-1; D may be TRBD1 (5 bases). The CDR3 spans 13 residues. V was trimmed by 0 bases and J by 9 bases, leaving 9 bases between them. Germline-derived CDR1 and CDR2 are LGHNA and YSLEER. The CDR3 spells CASSQDQGSEQFF. DNA for the CDR3: TGCGCCAGCAGCCAAGATCAGGGTAGTGAGCAGTTCTTC.

The chain uses TRBV4-1 and TRBJ2-7; 9 positions match TRBD1. The CDR3 runs 15 residues. Per germline, CDR1 MGHRA and CDR2 YSYEKL. After removal of 1 base from V and 4 bases from J, the junction contained 5 bases not matched to a gene. The CDR3 loop is CASSQGTGGPYEQYF. CDR3 bases: TGCGCCAGCAGCCAAGGAACAGGGGGCCCGTACGAGCAGTACTTC.

This clone was seen a single time. This chain joins TRBV27 and TRBJ2-1, with 8 bases aligning to TRBD2. From germline, CDR1 is MNHEY and CDR2 SMNVEV (reference sequence). Trimming took 2 bases from V and 2 from J; bases not matched to a gene: 2. The length of the CDR3 is 15 residues. For the CDR3, the DNA is TGTGCCAGCAGTTTAAGCGGGAGCCCCTACAATGAGCAGTTCTTC. This sequence encodes CASSLSGSPYNEQFF.

The gene calls are TRBV9 and TRBJ2-3, with 7 bases that match TRBD2. V lost 0 bases to trimming and J lost 6 bases; unmatched junction nucleotides: 10. Germline V gene lookup returns CDR1 SGDLS and CDR2 YYNGEE. The CDR3 length is 16 residues. This CDR3 reads CASSVAGGPRIDTQYF. The CDR3 coding sequence is TGTGCCAGCAGCGTAGCGGGAGGTCCCAGGATTGATACGCAGTATTTT.

The chain employs TRBV27 and TRBJ1-2; 8 bases are a match to TRBD1. V dropped 1 base and J dropped 4; count of bases not matched to a gene: 11. The germline gives CDR1 MNHEY, CDR2 SMNVEV (reference sequence). The CDR3 is 17 residues long. The CDR3 loop reads CASSLFTETGAVYGYTF. CDR3 bases: TGTGCCAGCAGTTTATTCACGGAGACAGGGGCCGTCTATGGCTACACCTTC.

The chain joins TRBV5-1 to TRBJ2-1, with a possible D match to TRBD2 (5 bases). The CDR3 contains 15 residues. CDR1 and CDR2 (germline): SGHRS, YFSETQ. V was cut by 0 bases and J by 4 bases, with 11 bases left in between. The CDR3 sequence: CASSLVEDNYNEQFF. The CDR3 nucleotides are TGCGCCAGCAGCTTGGTGGAGGATAATTACAATGAGCAGTTCTTC.